This T cell receptor beta chain is from a study of blood T cell repertoires in COVID-19. The overall study: There were acute and convalescent COVID-19 samples, and they came from the United States, Italy and Spain. In each case, the material was cDNA or gDNA derived from T cells, B-cell-depleted T cells, or PBMCs.

Assay: immunoSEQ multiplex PCR; the TCRdb copy retains only in-frame clones and omits some. The table lists fewer than 130,000 clones, roughly 85% of them singletons. The CDR3 sequence is 18 residues long. V dropped 5 bases and J dropped 3; count of bases not matched to a gene: 13. Germline V gives CDR1 PRHDT, CDR2 FYEKMQ (reference sequence). This TCR came from a human donor in a cohort sampled during active COVID-19. The specimen sequenced was peripheral blood. The J gene is TRBJ2-3, the V gene TRBV13, with TRBD2 identical over 11 bases. Written as DNA, the CDR3 is TGTGCCAGCAGCCCCGAGGGGTTAGCGGGGGGGCTAACAGATACGCAGTATTTT. Protein sequence: CASSPEGLAGGLTDTQYF.